This T cell receptor (beta chain) originates from a study of shared clonotypes between healthy human individuals. From CD4+ cells came CD45RA+ naive and CD45RA-negative memory subsets. Trimming pared 2 bases from V and 8 bases from J, leaving 12 bases between. The CDR3 contains 13 residues. Per germline, CDR1 SGHTA and CDR2 FQGTGA. This clone came up once. Its antigen is undetermined. Replicate PCRs run on sorted subsets employed approximately 200 ng DNA, tens of thousands of T cell genomes. Sequenced by immunoSEQ multiplex PCR; TCRdb stores in-frame clones only, minus some. The sample records about 510,000 clones, 90% to 97% being singletons. General study findings and limits: Sampling covered nothing but blood. Tissue TCR repertoires likely differ from those found in blood. Among donors, sharing of clonotypes was expected to be affected by sequencing depth.

This clonotype originated in a woman aged 30 to 39 in good health. Sample: naive CD4+ T cells sorted from blood. The subset is: CD45RA+ positively selected. The chain links TRBV7-3 to TRBJ1-1; D gene ambiguous. The CDR3 protein is CASSLQNSLEAFF. The CDR3 DNA sequence: TGTGCCAGCAGCTTACAGAACTCCCTGGAAGCTTTCTTT. The full variable domain, its missing parts supplied by reference TRBV7-3 and TRBJ1-1, is GAGVSQTPSNKVTEKGKYVELRCDPISGHTALYWYRQSLGQGPEFLIYFQGTGAADDSGLPNDRFFAVRPEGSVSTLKIQRTERGDSAVYLCASSLQNSLEAFFGQGTRLTVV.